The clone carrying this TCR beta chain was detected ten times or more. What it binds is not known. Being off target in a library aimed at alpha chains, this beta chain has a size of little meaning. These data come from a study of spatial heterogeneity in lung cancer. Looking at the study overall: Detected sequences consistently included more beta-chain ones than alpha-chain ones. Within raw reads, each unique TCR and UMI combination appeared on average more than ten times.

The study, taken as a whole, reports: Tumors with more nonsynonymous mutations had more expanded intratumoral alpha and beta TCRs.

Germline V gene lookup returns CDR1 SGHTA and CDR2 FQGNSA. V shed 1 base and J shed 6 bases, with 6 bases lying between them. The CDR3 covers 12 residues. Specified time point: sample taken at primary tumor resection. The donor group consisted of over 60 patients who had untreated, early-stage non-small cell lung cancer. Unsorted whole RNA of tumor, nontumor lung or frozen PBMC was sequenced. One entry per CDR3 protein results from TCRdb running MiXCR on the 5' RACE reads. This repertoire shows approximately 10,000 distinct CDR3 sequences, roughly 5.2% found once; its top ten account for about an eighth.

The chain has TRBV7-2 and TRBJ1-2; a possible D gene is TRBD1 (5 bases). The specimen was lung tumor tissue, collected at surgery. The sequence was obtained from a male donor with early-stage non-small cell lung cancer. The CDR3 here is CASSLEGDGYTF. Written as DNA, the CDR3 is TGTGCCAGCAGCTTAGAAGGGGATGGCTACACCTTC.